This entry lists 26 T cell receptor beta chains sequenced from one sample in a study of OX40 agonist ivuxolimab in advanced cancers. The library relied on the immunoSEQ multiplex PCR assay. The table comes from immuneACCESS by way of TCRdb, which keeps in-frame sequences with V and J called. Part of the clones is missing from these tables; in studies checked, under half for an unresolved V gene and the rest for unknown reasons. In all, the sample holds over 50,000 clones, and nearly 95% of those were seen once. Around an eighth of the sample belongs to the ten largest clones. The source was CD4+ or CD8+ T cells sorted from blood, collected in a trial of the OX40 agonist ivuxolimab. The receptors shown here come from an adult with an advanced solid tumor such as melanoma, head and neck, liver or kidney cancer.

This chain joins TRBV28 and TRBJ2-5; D may be TRBD2 (5 bases). The V end was cut by 2 bases, the J end by 5 bases, with 18 bases between. CDR1 is MDHEN, CDR2 SYDVKM, per germline. The CDR3 has 16 residues. CDR3 nucleotides: TGTGCCAGCAGTTTAGGAACTAGTTTACAGTTGGAGACCCAGTACTTC. This gives the protein CASSLGTSLQLETQYF.

The chain carries TRBV6-5 and TRBJ1-1; tentatively, D is TRBD1 (5 bases). Between the trimmed V and J ends, which lost 8 bases and 0 bases, there was a span of 10 bases. Germline V gives CDR1 MNHEY, CDR2 SVGAGI. CDR3 length equals 13 residues. CDR3: CASGKGMNTEAFF. CDR3 in DNA: TGTGCCAGCGGAAAGGGGATGAACACTGAAGCTTTCTTT.

The chain is built from TRBV2 and TRBJ1-6, with D possibly TRBD1 on 5 matching bases. This CDR3 has 14 residues. Germline V gene sequence: CDR1 SNHLY, CDR2 FYNNEI. V was pared by 11 bases and J by 3 bases, with 14 bases between. The CDR3 sequence is CAVVRDYYNSPLHF. The CDR3 DNA sequence: TGTGCCGTCGTCAGGGACTACTATAATTCACCCCTCCACTTT.

DNA of the CDR3: TGCGCCAGCAGCTTGATACGGAACGCGAACACCGGGGAGCTGTTTTTT. Translated: CASSLIRNANTGELFF. V usage is TRBV5-1 and J usage is TRBJ2-2; D gene uncertain. V was clipped by 1 base and J by 0 bases, with 10 bases between them. The CDR3 is made up of 16 amino acids. CDR1 and CDR2 from the germline V gene are SGHRS and YFSETQ.

The rearrangement joins TRBV12-1 to TRBJ2-7; no DNA check was done on the table's D call, TRBD2. TRBV12-1 is a pseudogene. The CDR3 runs to 20 residues. The DNA of the CDR3 is TGTGCCAGCAGCTTCCTACTAGCGGGGCACCTTAAACTACCTTCCTACGAGCAGTACTTC. It is translated as CASSFLLAGHLKLPSYEQYF.

The chain carries TRBV7-2 and TRBJ2-1; TRBD2 matches 12 bases. The V gene's germline CDR1 is SGHTA and CDR2 FQGNSA. This CDR3 is built from 17 residues. The V and J ends lost 5 bases and 0 bases, in that order; junction bases with no gene match: 5. In nucleotides, the CDR3 is TGTGCCAGCAGCACCGGGACTAGCGGGCCCTCCTACAATGAGCAGTTCTTC. Encoded protein: CASSTGTSGPSYNEQFF.

CDR3 loop: CASSPIASVDTEAFF. CDR3 in DNA: TGTGCCAGCTCACCAATCGCCAGTGTGGACACTGAAGCTTTCTTT. The chain employs TRBV18 and TRBJ1-1; no definite D call. The CDR3 has 15 amino acids. The V and J ends lost 2 bases and 3 bases respectively, with 13 bases between them. Germline values: CDR1 KGHSH, CDR2 LQKENI. Together with reference TRBV18 and TRBJ1-1, the CDR3 gives the full variable domain: NAGVMQNPRHLVRRRGQEARLRCSPMKGHSHVYWYRQLPEEGLKFMVYLQKENIIDESGMPKERFSAEFPKEGPSILRIQQVVRGDSAAYFCASSPIASVDTEAFFGQGTRLTVV.

The DNA for the CDR3 is TGTGCCACCCGTGGGACGGGGGTGATCACTGAAGCTTTCTTT. This translates into CATRGTGVITEAFF. The chain recombines TRBV2 with TRBJ1-1; tentative D call: TRBD1 (5 bases). The CDR3 consists of 14 residues. CDR1 SNHLY and CDR2 FYNNEI come from the germline V gene. Trimming took off 10 bases at V and 4 bases at J, with 19 bases between the two ends.

This sequence joins TRBV19 and TRBJ2-5; D remains unclear. The V gene's germline CDR1 is LNHDA and CDR2 SQIVND (reference sequence). The CDR3 has 13 amino acids. V lost 5 bases, J lost 5 bases, and 12 bases lay in between. CDR3 in amino acids: CASSPALGETQYF. DNA of the CDR3: TGTGCCAGTAGTCCCGCCTTGGGTGAGACCCAGTACTTC.

This rearrangement joins TRBV6-4 to TRBJ1-1; tentatively, D is TRBD1 (5 bases). Germline CDR1 and CDR2: MRHNA and SNTAGT. V gave up 4 bases and J gave up 7 bases, with 7 bases separating them. This CDR3 is 11 amino acids long. The CDR3 region has the DNA TGTGCCAGCAGTGGGGGGGGTGAAGCTTTCTTT. Amino acids: CASSGGGEAFF.

V and J are TRBV6-6 and TRBJ2-5; 7 nucleotides agree with TRBD2. Germline V gene data show CDR1 as MNHNY and CDR2 as SVGAGI (reference sequence). With 6 bases clipped from V and 5 bases from J, the junction kept 6 bases outside the gene matches. The CDR3 loop spans 13 amino acids. The CDR3 DNA reads TGTGCCAGCAGCCGGGGAGGGGTGGAGACCCAGTACTTC. This gives the protein CASSRGGVETQYF.

The chain employs TRBV5-1 and TRBJ2-7; 7 nucleotides align to TRBD1. The CDR3 sequence is 13 residues long. Germline CDR1 is SGHRS and CDR2 is YFSETQ. The V and J ends lost 3 bases and 1 base, in that order; junction bases with no gene match: 1. The CDR3 is CASSWGQSYEQYF. In DNA form, the CDR3 reads TGCGCCAGCAGCTGGGGACAGTCCTACGAGCAGTACTTC.

This clone was counted a single time. V gene TRBV5-1 combines with J gene TRBJ2-5, with 7 bases matching TRBD1. The CDR3 sequence is 18 residues long. Losses at the gene ends were 3 bases for V and 0 bases for J; bases not matched to a gene: 14. Germline V gene lookup returns CDR1 SGHRS and CDR2 YFSETQ. CDR3 sequence reads: CASSSRPLQGWYQETQYF. CDR3 bases: TGCGCCAGCAGCTCGCGTCCTCTACAGGGGTGGTACCAAGAGACCCAGTACTTC.

This sequence joins TRBV27 and TRBJ2-3; 8 bases align to TRBD1. This CDR3 is built from 14 residues. Looked up from germline, CDR1 is MNHEY and CDR2 is SMNVEV (reference sequence). V gave up 2 bases and J gave up 6 bases; unmatched junction bases: 4. The CDR3: CASSLMDREDTQYF. DNA of the CDR3: TGTGCCAGCAGTTTAATGGACAGGGAGGATACGCAGTATTTT.

The chain employs TRBV4-1 and TRBJ2-1; D is unclear. The V end lost 5 bases, the J end lost 1 base, and 12 bases lay between the germline ends. CDR1 MGHRA and CDR2 YSYEKL come from the germline V gene. The CDR3 has 15 residues. CDR3 amino acids: CASSWQETSYNEQFF. In nucleotides, the CDR3 is TGCGCCAGCAGCTGGCAGGAGACTTCCTACAATGAGCAGTTCTTC.

The V and J genes are TRBV2 and TRBJ2-1; 7 nucleotides agree with TRBD2. Germline lookup yields CDR1 SNHLY and CDR2 FYNNEI. J lost 7 bases, V lost 0 bases, and 6 bases had no gene match. This CDR3 has 15 residues. CDR3 loop: CASSEAGRGENEQFF. In nucleotides, the CDR3 is TGTGCCAGCAGTGAAGCCGGACGGGGGGAGAATGAGCAGTTCTTC.

This rearrangement joins TRBV10-1 to TRBJ2-3; D not resolved. Germline CDR1 reads WNHNN; CDR2 reads SYGVQD (reference sequence). The V end lost 0 bases, the J end lost 4 bases, and 14 bases lay between the germline ends. This CDR3 is built from 16 residues. The CDR3 sequence is CASSESKAPWPDTQYF. Written as DNA, the CDR3 is TGCGCCAGCAGTGAGTCTAAGGCCCCGTGGCCAGATACGCAGTATTTT.

This sequence joins TRBV10-3 and TRBJ2-7, with 7 bases that match TRBD2. CDR3 length equals 17 residues. Per germline, CDR1 ENHRY and CDR2 SYGVKD. The J segment lost 4 bases and the V segment lost 3 bases, leaving 15 bases of the junction unmatched. CDR3 sequence reads: CAISDPPGSGAGYEQYF. The CDR3, as DNA: TGTGCCATCAGTGATCCCCCTGGGAGCGGGGCCGGGTACGAGCAGTACTTC.

V usage is TRBV29-1 and J usage is TRBJ2-7, with 8 bases that match TRBD1. V was pared by 7 bases and J by 0 bases, with 5 bases of the junction left unmatched. The CDR3 contains 13 residues. CDR1 SQVTM and CDR2 ANQGSEA come from the germline V gene. The CDR3 region is CSGTGQDSYEQYF. The CDR3 nucleotides are TGCAGCGGGACAGGGCAAGACTCCTACGAGCAGTACTTC.

The CDR3 DNA reads as TGTGCCATCAGGGAAGGGGGCCTAGGCCCAGGGAATGAGCAGTTCTTC. This gives the protein CAIREGGLGPGNEQFF. V is TRBV10-3 and J is TRBJ2-1; TRBD1 aligns across 7 bases. Germline CDR1 and CDR2: ENHRY and SYGVKD. CDR3 length equals 16 residues. V lost 6 bases, J lost 7 bases, and 15 bases stayed unmatched.

The chain carries TRBV29-1 and TRBJ1-1; 8 bases line up with TRBD1. The ends lost 7 bases at V and 8 bases at J; junction bases unmatched: 12. Germline CDR1 reads SQVTM; CDR2 reads ANQGSEA. This CDR3 spans 13 amino acids. CDR3: CSDVDRGGREAFF. The CDR3 DNA reads TGCAGCGACGTAGACAGGGGTGGTAGGGAAGCTTTCTTT.

The chain links TRBV6-6 to TRBJ1-2, with a weak D call TRBD1 (6 bases). Between the trimmed V and J ends, which lost 2 bases and 0 bases, there was a span of 7 bases. Germline lookup yields CDR1 MNHNY and CDR2 SVGAGI (reference sequence). The CDR3 totals 14 residues. CDR3 sequence: CASSYGTSNYGYTF. The CDR3 DNA reads as TGTGCCAGCAGTTACGGGACATCTAACTATGGCTACACCTTC.

V gene TRBV2 combines with J gene TRBJ2-3; 12 positions match TRBD2. Per the germline V gene, CDR1 is SNHLY and CDR2 is FYNNEI. This CDR3 comprises 16 residues. V shed 4 bases, J shed 1 base, and the junction held 3 bases outside the gene matches. In DNA, the CDR3 is TGTGCCAGCAGTGGACTAGCGGGAGAAGGCACAGATACGCAGTATTTT. Protein product: CASSGLAGEGTDTQYF.

The chain couples TRBV7-3 to TRBJ2-5, with 8 bases matching TRBD2. The length of the CDR3 is 14 residues. CDR1 SGHTA and CDR2 FQGTGA come from the germline V gene. The ends lost 5 bases at V and 5 bases at J; junction bases unmatched: 7. Written as DNA, the CDR3 is TGTGCCAGCAGCCCCTTGGGCGGGAGGGAGACCCAGTACTTC. Translated, it gives CASSPLGGRETQYF.

The rearrangement links TRBV7-6 to TRBJ2-6, with D perhaps matching TRBD1 (7 bases). Trimming left V 5 bases short and J 0 bases short, with 23 bases between. Germline V gives CDR1 SGHVS, CDR2 FNYEAQ. The CDR3 has 20 residues. CDR3 sequence reads: CASSALGGGTVDSGANVLTF. The CDR3 DNA follows: TGTGCCAGCAGCGCATTGGGGGGTGGGACAGTAGACTCTGGGGCCAACGTCCTGACTTTC.

The chain uses TRBV2 and TRBJ2-3; no firm D call. CDR1 and CDR2 from the germline V gene are SNHLY and FYNNEI. CDR3 length: 13 amino acids. Trimming took 6 bases from V and 0 from J, leaving 7 bases between them. CDR3 DNA sequence: TGTGCCAGCAGAGACACAAGCACAGATACGCAGTATTTT. The encoded protein is CASRDTSTDTQYF.